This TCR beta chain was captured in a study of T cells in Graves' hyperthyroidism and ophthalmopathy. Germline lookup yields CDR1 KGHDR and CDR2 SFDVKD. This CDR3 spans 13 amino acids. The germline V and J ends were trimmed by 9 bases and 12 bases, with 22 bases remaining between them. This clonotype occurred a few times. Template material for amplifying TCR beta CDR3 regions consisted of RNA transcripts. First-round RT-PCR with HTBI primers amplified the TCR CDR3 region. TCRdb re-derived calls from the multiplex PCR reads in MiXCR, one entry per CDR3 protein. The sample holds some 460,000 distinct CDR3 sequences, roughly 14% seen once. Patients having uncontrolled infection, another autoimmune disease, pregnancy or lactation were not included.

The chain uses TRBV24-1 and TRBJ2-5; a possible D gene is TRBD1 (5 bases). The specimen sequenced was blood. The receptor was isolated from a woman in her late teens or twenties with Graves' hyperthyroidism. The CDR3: CATPKYITGCKYF. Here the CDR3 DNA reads TGTGCCACCCCGAAGTACATTACAGGTTGCAAGTACTTC.